The T cell receptor beta chain under discussion was sequenced for a study of T cell repertoires in cytomegalovirus infection. Study summary: Recently identified HLA-C-restricted CMV epitopes were used, and well-studied HLA-B-restricted CMV epitopes were used as well. Public TCR beta signatures provided an indication of both CMV infection and a matching HLA type. Study findings and constraints: Adding up the frequency of public TCR beta families identified people who carried CMV plus the relevant HLA. In two of eight donors, the top clonotype was HLA-C-restricted CMV-specific.

As to this clonotype: Its antigen remains unidentified.

The length of the CDR3 is 15 residues. Unmatched junction bases numbered 12, after V lost 8 bases and J lost 6 bases. TCRdb ran MiXCR on the reads and lists one entry per CDR3 protein. The data show approximately 1,000,000 distinct CDR3 sequences, roughly 30% seen once. This sequence was found in a human donor in good health (CMV status not recorded). Some clones in this sample may be carry-over from other donors' samples. The chain combines TRBV12-3 or TRBV12-4 with TRBJ1-2; 10 nucleotides align to TRBD1. This specimen was cultured CD8+ T cells from PBMCs, taken from culture after CMV antigen stimulation. The DNA of the CDR3 is TGTGCCAGCCTACCCCGGGACAGGGGATCGGATGGCTACACCTTC. Protein sequence: CASLPRDRGSDGYTF.